This T cell receptor beta chain was captured in a study of human T cells and chemical hapten exposure. The CDR3 contains 14 residues. Germline V gives CDR1 DFQATT, CDR2 SNEGSKA (reference sequence). Between the trimmed V and J ends, which lost 6 bases and 12 bases, there was a span of 24 bases. Time point specified: patch test 2, 6 weeks after DPC sensitization. Noted treatment: therapeutic diphenylcyclopropenone sensitization with weekly scalp DPC. This clonotype was counted between two and nine times. MiXCR, applied by TCRdb to the RACE reads, yields one record per CDR3 protein. The table shows about 350,000 distinct CDR3 sequences, with just under 6.5% occurring only once.

The chain links TRBV20-1 to TRBJ1-5; possible D gene TRBD1, 5 bases. The sequenced sample was whole blood, obtained in connection with sensitization to the hapten diphenylcyclopropenone (DPC). The source of this sequence is a woman between 18 and 30 years old with alopecia areata. Some clones in this sample may be carry-over from other donors' samples. The CDR3 is CSALTGTRKADQHF. Written as DNA, the CDR3 is TGCAGTGCCTTAACCGGGACCCGTAAAGCCGACCAGCATTTT.